These T cell receptor beta chains were read from a single sample in a study of T cells in Graves' hyperthyroidism and ophthalmopathy. Using its own MiXCR run on the multiplex PCR reads, TCRdb lists one record per CDR3 protein. The sample carries around 350,000 distinct CDR3 sequences, 25% recorded once. Sample: blood. The receptor set was obtained from a man aged 50 to 60 with Graves' hyperthyroidism. The CDR3 runs from the conserved cysteine through the conserved F or W.

v_call	cdr3_aa
TRBV15	CATSEGANTEAFF
TRBV24-1	CATAGGEGRPQHF
TRBV2	CASSKGANSNQPQHF
TRBV28	CASRNRHSVNEKLFF
TRBV2	CASSQLGQGNQPQHF
TRBV27	CASSSLPGQGGFAETQYF
TRBV15	CATSRAIGTGSTEAFF
TRBV12-3/TRBV12-4	CASSFRTGTPRQYF
TRBV5-1	CASSRDRATAKNIQYF
TRBV11-2	CASSLSGSSEKLFF
TRBV3-1	CASSFRTSGSSYEQYF
TRBV2	CASSESSGTGAYNEQFF
TRBV15	CATSRDLTRDEQYF
TRBV5-1	CASSPGTALNTEAFF
TRBV7-9	CASSIAGGLENIQYF
TRBV11-2	CASSPQTRHSGELFF
TRBV5-1	CASRPWDGAYEQYF